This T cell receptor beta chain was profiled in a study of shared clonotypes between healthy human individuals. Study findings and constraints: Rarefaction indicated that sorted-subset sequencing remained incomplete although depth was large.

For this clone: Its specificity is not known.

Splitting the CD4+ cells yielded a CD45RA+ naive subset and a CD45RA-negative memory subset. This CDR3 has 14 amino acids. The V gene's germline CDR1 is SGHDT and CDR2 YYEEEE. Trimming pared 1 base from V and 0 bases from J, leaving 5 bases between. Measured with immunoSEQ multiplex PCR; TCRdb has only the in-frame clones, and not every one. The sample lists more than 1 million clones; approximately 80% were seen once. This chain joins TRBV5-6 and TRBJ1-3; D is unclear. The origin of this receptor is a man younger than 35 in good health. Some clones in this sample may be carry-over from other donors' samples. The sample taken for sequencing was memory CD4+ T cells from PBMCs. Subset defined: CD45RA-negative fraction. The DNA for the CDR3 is TGTGCCAGCAGCTTGTACAGCTCTGGAAACACCATATATTTT. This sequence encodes CASSLYSSGNTIYF.